The rows below give T cell receptor beta chains drawn from one sample of a study of blood T cell repertoires in COVID-19. This table comes from immunoSEQ multiplex PCR, and its TCRdb copy is limited to in-frame clones, with some not included. The sample holds just over 300,000 clones, over 75% seen once. What was sequenced was PBMCs or T cells enriched from blood (not recorded which). These receptors all come from a man between 25 and 39 years old who had recovered from COVID-19. Both conserved end residues are part of each CDR3. The D gene is left open where the match is weak. Rows may omit the clone size; those that give it use once, few, many or a size class.

j_gene | d_gene | v_gene | abundance | CDR3nt | CDR3aa
TRBJ1-1 | . | TRBV7-9 | . | TGTGCCAGCAGCTTAGTTCTCTTACGGGGGGCGAAGAGAGGGTCTGAAGCTTTCTTT | CASSLVLLRGAKRGSEAFF
TRBJ1-1 | . | TRBV6-5 | . | TGTGCCAGCAGTTCCAGGGCGCGGGGCCCTGAAGCTTTCTTT | CASSSRARGPEAFF
TRBJ2-7 | TRBD2 | TRBV7-2 | . | TGTGCCAGCAGCTTAGTGGCTAGCGGGGGGTCCGAGCAGTACTTC | CASSLVASGGSEQYF
TRBJ1-5 | . | TRBV24-1 | . | TGTGCCACCAGTGGTCAATCGGGTCAGCCCCAGCATTTT | CATSGQSGQPQHF
TRBJ2-7 | . | TRBV14 | . | TGTGCCAGCAGCCGGGACAACTCCTACGAGCAGTACTTC | CASSRDNSYEQYF
TRBJ2-5 | TRBD2 | TRBV13 | few | TGTGCCAGCAGCTACCGTGTCGGGGGGGAGACCCAGTACTTC | CASSYRVGGETQYF
TRBJ2-2 | TRBD1 | TRBV27 | . | TGTGCCAGCAGGGCGACAGGGACCGGGGAGCTGTTTTTT | CASRATGTGELFF
TRBJ1-2 | . | TRBV30 | . | TGTGCCTGGAGTTCGGGGATCTATGGCTACACCTTC | CAWSSGIYGYTF
TRBJ1-2 | . | TRBV29-1 | . | TGCAGCGTTGCGCAGTACAATGGCTACACCTTC | CSVAQYNGYTF
TRBJ1-5 | . | TRBV6-2/TRBV6-3 | . | TGTGCCAGCAGCTCGCGGAATGGGCCCCAGCATTTT | CASSSRNGPQHF
TRBJ1-2 | TRBD1 | TRBV19 | . | TGTGCCAGTAGAAGACAGGGTGCGTACTATGGCTACACCTTC | CASRRQGAYYGYTF
TRBJ1-2 | . | TRBV10-3 | . | TGTGCCATCAGTGACTCGTATGGCTACACCTTC | CAISDSYGYTF
TRBJ1-2 | . | TRBV12-5 | . | TGTGCTAGTGCCTCCCCTTATCGCGGGCGTGGTGGCTATGGCTACACCTTC | CASASPYRGRGGYGYTF
TRBJ2-7 | TRBD1 | TRBV6-5 | . | TGTGCCAGCAGTTACGTCGACAGGGGGCCGCTCGAGCAGTACTTC | CASSYVDRGPLEQYF
TRBJ1-5 | . | TRBV19 | . | TGTGCCAGTAGTCTTCCGGGAACCAGAGACAATCAGCCCCAGCATTTT | CASSLPGTRDNQPQHF
TRBJ2-7 | TRBD2 | TRBV11-2 | . | TGTGCCAGCAGCATGCAGGGAGGGGAGCAGTACTTC | CASSMQGGEQYF
TRBJ2-7 | TRBD2 | TRBV5-1 | . | TGCGCCAGCAGCCCCGGGGGGGGTCTATCCTACGAGCAGTACTTC | CASSPGGGLSYEQYF
TRBJ1-6 | TRBD1 | TRBV19 | . | TGTGCCAGTAGTATCCGGGACAGGGGGAATAGTAAACCCCTCCACTTT | CASSIRDRGNSKPLHF
TRBJ2-1 | . | TRBV7-2 | once | TGTGCCAGCAGCTTAGGGGCAACCTACAATGAGCAGTTCTTC | CASSLGATYNEQFF
TRBJ2-3 | . | TRBV5-4 | . | TGTGCCAGCAGCTTCTCATCGGGGTCAGATACGCAGTATTTT | CASSFSSGSDTQYF
TRBJ2-2 | . | TRBV10-3 | . | TGTGCCATTTCACAGAGCTCGAACACCGGGGAGCTGTTTTTT | CAISQSSNTGELFF
TRBJ1-5 | . | TRBV24-1 | . | TGTGCCACTTCAACACCCCTTAGCAATCAGCCCCAGCATTTT | CATSTPLSNQPQHF
TRBJ2-2 | TRBD1 | TRBV5-4 | . | TGTGCCAGCAGCTCGGGACAGGCACTCACCGGGGAGCTGTTTTTT | CASSSGQALTGELFF